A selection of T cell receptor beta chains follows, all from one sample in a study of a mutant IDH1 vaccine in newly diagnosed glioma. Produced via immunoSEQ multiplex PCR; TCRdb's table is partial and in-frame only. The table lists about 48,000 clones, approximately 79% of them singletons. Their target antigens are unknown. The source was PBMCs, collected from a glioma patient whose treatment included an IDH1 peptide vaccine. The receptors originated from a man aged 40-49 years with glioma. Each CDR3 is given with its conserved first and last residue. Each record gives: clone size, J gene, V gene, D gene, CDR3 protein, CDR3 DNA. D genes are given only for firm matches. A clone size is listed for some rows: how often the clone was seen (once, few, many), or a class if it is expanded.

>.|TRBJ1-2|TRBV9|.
CASSVGDRDGYGYTF
TGTGCCAGCAGCGTAGGGGACCGCGACGGCTATGGCTACACCTTC
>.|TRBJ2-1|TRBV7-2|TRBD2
CASSPRLADSLHNEQFF
TGTGCCAGCAGCCCCAGACTAGCCGACAGCTTGCACAATGAGCAGTTCTTC
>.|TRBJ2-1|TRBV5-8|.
CASSLEAGRGFEQFF
TGTGCCAGCAGCTTGGAGGCGGGGCGCGGATTTGAGCAGTTCTTC
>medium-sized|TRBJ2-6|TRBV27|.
CASSSRDLQYSGANVLTF
TGTGCCAGCAGTTCCCGGGACCTACAATACTCTGGGGCCAACGTCCTGACTTTC
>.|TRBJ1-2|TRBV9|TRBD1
CASSAQGAYGYTF
TGTGCCAGCAGCGCACAGGGGGCCTATGGCTACACCTTC
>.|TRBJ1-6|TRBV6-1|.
CASSIPNSPLHF
TGCGCCAGCAGTATCCCGAATTCACCCCTCCACTTT
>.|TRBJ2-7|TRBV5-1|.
CASSLVGDGYEQYF
TGCGCCAGCAGCTTGGTAGGGGATGGGTACGAGCAGTACTTC
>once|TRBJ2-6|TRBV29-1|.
CSVAPGSGANVLTF
TGCAGCGTTGCCCCGGGCTCTGGGGCCAACGTCCTGACTTTC
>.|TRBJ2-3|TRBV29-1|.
CSYRASTDTQYF
TGCAGCTACAGGGCGAGTACAGATACGCAGTATTTT
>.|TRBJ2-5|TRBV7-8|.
CASTSGGLETQYF
TGTGCCAGCACCTCGGGGGGCTTAGAGACCCAGTACTTC
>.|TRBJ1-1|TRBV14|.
CASSQAGANTEAFF
TGTGCCAGCAGCCAGGCGGGGGCGAACACTGAAGCTTTCTTT
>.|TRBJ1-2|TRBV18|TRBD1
CASSPGQEGGYTF
TGTGCCAGCTCACCAGGACAGGAAGGGGGCTACACCTTC
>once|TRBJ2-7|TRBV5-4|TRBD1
CASSGDRAGEQYF
TGTGCCAGCAGCGGGGACAGGGCAGGCGAGCAGTACTTC
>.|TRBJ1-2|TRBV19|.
CASSSTGQVYGYTF
TGTGCCAGTAGTTCTACGGGACAAGTCTATGGCTACACCTTC
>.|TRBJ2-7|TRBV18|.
CASSPELGQERRMGF
TGTGCCAGCTCACCGGAGTTAGGCCAGGAGAGGAGAATGGGCTTC
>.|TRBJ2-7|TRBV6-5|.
CASSYQQGVSYEQYF
TGTGCCAGCAGTTACCAACAGGGTGTCTCCTACGAGCAGTACTTC
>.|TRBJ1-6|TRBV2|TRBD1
CASSGQGAGSPLHF
TGTGCCAGCAGTGGACAGGGGGCTGGATCACCCCTCCACTTT
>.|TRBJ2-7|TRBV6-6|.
CASRQQGGSVEQYF
TGTGCCAGCAGGCAACAAGGGGGGTCGGTCGAGCAGTACTTC
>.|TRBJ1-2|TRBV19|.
CASLLGTNYNYGYTF
TGTGCCAGCCTTCTCGGGACAAATTATAACTATGGCTACACCTTC
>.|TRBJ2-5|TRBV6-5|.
CASSYPVGETQYF
TGTGCCAGCAGTTACCCGGTCGGGGAGACCCAGTACTTC
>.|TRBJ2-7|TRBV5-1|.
CASSLVGHTYEQYF
TGCGCCAGCAGCTTGGTGGGACACACCTACGAGCAGTACTTC
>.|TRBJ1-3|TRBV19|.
CASSIEGVLGNTIYF
TGTGCCAGTAGTATAGAGGGGGTCCTCGGAAACACCATATATTTT
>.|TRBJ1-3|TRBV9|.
CASSFPGGNTIYF
TGTGCCAGCAGCTTTCCTGGGGGAAACACCATATATTTT
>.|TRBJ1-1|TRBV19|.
CASSPIGAGLNTEAFF
TGTGCCAGTAGCCCAATCGGGGCAGGTCTGAACACTGAAGCTTTCTTT
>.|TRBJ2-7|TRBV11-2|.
CASSLEGPYEQYF
TGTGCCAGCAGCTTAGAGGGACCCTACGAGCAGTACTTC
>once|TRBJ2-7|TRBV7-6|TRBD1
CASSLGQGAHGNEQYF
TGTGCCAGCAGCTTAGGACAGGGGGCGCATGGCAACGAGCAGTACTTC
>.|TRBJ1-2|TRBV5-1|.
CASYPAGNYGYTF
TGCGCCAGTTACCCGGCGGGGAACTATGGCTACACCTTC
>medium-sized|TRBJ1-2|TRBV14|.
CASSQSGNYGYTF
TGTGCCAGCAGCCAATCAGGGAACTATGGCTACACCTTC
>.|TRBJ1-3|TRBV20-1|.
CSATAGNTIYF
TGCAGTGCTACTGCTGGAAACACCATATATTTT
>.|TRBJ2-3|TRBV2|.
CASSSRGSFSTDTQYF
TGTGCCAGCTCCAGTCGGGGGAGCTTTAGCACAGATACGCAGTATTTT
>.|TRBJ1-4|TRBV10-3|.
CAISESDEKLFF
TGTGCCATCAGTGAGTCGGATGAAAAACTGTTTTTT
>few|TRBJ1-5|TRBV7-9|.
CASSLAGANQPQHF
TGTGCCAGCAGCTTAGCGGGGGCCAATCAGCCCCAGCATTTT
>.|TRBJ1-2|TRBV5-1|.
CASSLSRQRGDYTF
TGCGCCAGCAGCTTGTCGCGGCAGAGAGGGGACTACACCTTC
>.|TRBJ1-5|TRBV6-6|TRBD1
CASTGQGGQPQHF
TGTGCCAGCACCGGACAGGGGGGACAGCCCCAGCATTTT
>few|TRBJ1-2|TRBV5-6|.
CASSLQGAAYGYTF
TGTGCCAGCAGCTTGCAGGGAGCGGCCTATGGCTACACCTTC
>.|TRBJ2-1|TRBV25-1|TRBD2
CASSGRLAGNEQFF
TGTGCCAGCAGCGGAAGACTAGCGGGAAATGAGCAGTTCTTC
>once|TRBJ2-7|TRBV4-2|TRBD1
CASSQAQGAQYEQYF
TGTGCCAGCAGCCAAGCTCAGGGGGCGCAGTACGAGCAGTACTTC